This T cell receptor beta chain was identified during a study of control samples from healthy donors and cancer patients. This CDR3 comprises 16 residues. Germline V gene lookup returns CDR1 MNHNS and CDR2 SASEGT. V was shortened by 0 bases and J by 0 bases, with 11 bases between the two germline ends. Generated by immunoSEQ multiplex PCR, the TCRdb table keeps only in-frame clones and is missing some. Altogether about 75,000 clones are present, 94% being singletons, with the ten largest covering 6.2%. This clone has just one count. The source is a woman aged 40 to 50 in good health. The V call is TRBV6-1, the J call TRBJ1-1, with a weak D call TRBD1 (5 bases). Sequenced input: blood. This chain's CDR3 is CASSEAGATMNTEAFF. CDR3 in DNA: TGTGCCAGCAGTGAAGCAGGGGCCACTATGAACACTGAAGCTTTCTTT.